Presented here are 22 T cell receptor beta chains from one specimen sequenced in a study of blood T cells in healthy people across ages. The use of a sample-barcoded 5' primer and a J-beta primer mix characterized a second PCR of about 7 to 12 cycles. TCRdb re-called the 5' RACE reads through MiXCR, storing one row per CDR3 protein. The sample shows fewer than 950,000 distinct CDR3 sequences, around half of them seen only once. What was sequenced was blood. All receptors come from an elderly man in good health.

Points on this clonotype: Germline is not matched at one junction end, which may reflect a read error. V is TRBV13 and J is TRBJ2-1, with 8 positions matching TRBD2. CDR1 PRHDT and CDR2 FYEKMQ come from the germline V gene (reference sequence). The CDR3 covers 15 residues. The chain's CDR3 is CASLYGAGVGNGQFF. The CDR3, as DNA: TGTGCCAGCCTCTACGGAGCGGGAGTTGGAAATGGGCAGTTCTTC.

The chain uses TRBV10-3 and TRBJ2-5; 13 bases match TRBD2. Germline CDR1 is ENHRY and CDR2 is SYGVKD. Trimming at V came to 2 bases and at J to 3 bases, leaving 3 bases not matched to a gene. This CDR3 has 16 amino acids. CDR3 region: CAISEPGLAGEETQYF. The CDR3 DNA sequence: TGTGCCATCAGTGAGCCTGGACTAGCGGGAGAAGAGACCCAGTACTTC.

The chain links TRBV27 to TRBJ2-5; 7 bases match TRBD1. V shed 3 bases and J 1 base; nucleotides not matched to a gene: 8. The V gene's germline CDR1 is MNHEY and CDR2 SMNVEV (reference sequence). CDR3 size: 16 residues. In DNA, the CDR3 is TGTGCCAGCAGTTTGGGGACAGCCTGGGGCCAAGAGACCCAGTACTTC. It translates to CASSLGTAWGQETQYF.

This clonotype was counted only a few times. CDR3 DNA sequence: TGTGCCAGCAGCTTAGTTGGAGCGGGACCCTACAATGAGCAGTTCTTC. Protein sequence: CASSLVGAGPYNEQFF. J is TRBJ2-1 and V is TRBV7-2; 7 bases are shared with TRBD2. The CDR3 length is 16 residues. V lost 1 base, J lost 2 bases, and 5 bases stayed unmatched. Germline V CDR1 and CDR2: SGHTA, FQGNSA. The full variable domain, in which reference TRBV7-2 and TRBJ2-1 provide the parts outside the CDR3, is GAGVSQSPSNKVTEKGKDVELRCDPISGHTALYWYRQSLGQGLEFLIYFQGNSAPDKSGLPSDRFSAERTGGSVSTLTIQRTQQEDSAVYLCASSLVGAGPYNEQFFGPGTRLTVL.

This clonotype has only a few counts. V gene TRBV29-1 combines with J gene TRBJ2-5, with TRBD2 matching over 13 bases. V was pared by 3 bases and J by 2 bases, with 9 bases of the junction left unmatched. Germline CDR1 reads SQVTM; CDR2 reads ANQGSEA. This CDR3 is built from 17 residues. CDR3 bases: TGCAGCGTTGAGGAGTATAGGGGACTAGCGGGACAAGAGACCCAGTACTTC. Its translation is CSVEEYRGLAGQETQYF.

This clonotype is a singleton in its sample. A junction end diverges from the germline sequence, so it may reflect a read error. The CDR3 sequence is CAGSSGRSSYNEQFF. Here the CDR3 DNA reads TGTGCCGGCAGCTCGGGCCGGAGCTCCTACAATGAGCAGTTCTTC. The chain couples TRBV11-1 to TRBJ2-1, with D unresolved. The CDR3 consists of 15 residues. CDR1 SGHAT and CDR2 FQDESV come from the germline V gene (reference sequence).

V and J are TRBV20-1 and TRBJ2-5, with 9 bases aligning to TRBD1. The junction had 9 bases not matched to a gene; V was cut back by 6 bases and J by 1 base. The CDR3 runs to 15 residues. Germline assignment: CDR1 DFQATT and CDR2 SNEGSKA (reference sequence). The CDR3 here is CSAGTGSPIQETQYF. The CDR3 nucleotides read TGCAGTGCCGGGACAGGGAGCCCCATCCAAGAGACCCAGTACTTC.

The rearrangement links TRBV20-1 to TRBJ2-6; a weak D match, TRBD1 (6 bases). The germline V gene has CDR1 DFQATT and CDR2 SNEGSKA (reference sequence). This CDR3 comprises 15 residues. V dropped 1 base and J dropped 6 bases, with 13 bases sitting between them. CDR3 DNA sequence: TGCAGTGCTAGAGGGGGACATATTCAGGCCAACGTCCTGACTTTC. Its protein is CSARGGHIQANVLTF.

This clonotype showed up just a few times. CDR3 protein: CSAGQGGVRNEQYF. CDR3 in DNA: TGCAGCGCCGGACAGGGGGGGGTTAGGAATGAGCAGTACTTC. The rearrangement joins TRBV29-1 to TRBJ2-5; TRBD1 matches 10 bases. This CDR3 is built from 14 residues. Germline V gene sequence: CDR1 SQVTM, CDR2 ANQGSEA. Unmatched junction bases numbered 16, after V lost 7 bases and J lost 11 bases.

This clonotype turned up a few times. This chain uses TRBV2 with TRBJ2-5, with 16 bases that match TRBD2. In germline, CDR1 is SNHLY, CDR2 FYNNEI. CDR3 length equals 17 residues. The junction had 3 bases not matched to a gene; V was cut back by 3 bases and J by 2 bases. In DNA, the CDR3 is TGTGCCAGCAGTGACCCGGGACTAGCGGGAGGGCAAGAGACCCAGTACTTC. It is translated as CASSDPGLAGGQETQYF.

The CDR3 DNA follows: TGTGCCAGCTCCTTGGTTACTCGGGACACCGGGGAGCTGTTTTTT. Translated: CASSLVTRDTGELFF. This sequence joins TRBV5-6 and TRBJ2-2; D remains unclear. This CDR3 is 15 amino acids long. CDR1 and CDR2 from the germline V gene are SGHDT and YYEEEE. Between the trimmed V and J ends, which lost 7 bases and 3 bases, there was a span of 16 bases.

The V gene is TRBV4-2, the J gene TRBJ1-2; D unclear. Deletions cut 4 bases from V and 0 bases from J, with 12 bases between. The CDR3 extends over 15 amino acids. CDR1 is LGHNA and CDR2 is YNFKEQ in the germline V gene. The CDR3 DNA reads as TGTGCCAGCAGCCCGACCCCGGGGTCTAACTATGGCTACACCTTC. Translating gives CASSPTPGSNYGYTF.

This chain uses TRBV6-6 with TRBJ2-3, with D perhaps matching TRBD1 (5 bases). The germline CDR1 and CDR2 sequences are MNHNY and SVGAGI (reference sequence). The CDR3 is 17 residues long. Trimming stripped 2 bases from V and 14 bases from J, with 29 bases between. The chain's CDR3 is CASSYGYQGTQPRYAYF. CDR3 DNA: TGTGCCAGCAGTTACGGGTACCAGGGAACCCAACCCAGATACGCGTATTTT.

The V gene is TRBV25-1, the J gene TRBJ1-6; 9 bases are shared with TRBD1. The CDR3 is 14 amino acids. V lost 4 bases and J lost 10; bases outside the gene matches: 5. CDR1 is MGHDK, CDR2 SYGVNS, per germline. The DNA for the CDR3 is TGTGCCAGCAGTGGGACAGGGGTTTCCTCACCCCTCCACTTT. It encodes CASSGTGVSSPLHF.

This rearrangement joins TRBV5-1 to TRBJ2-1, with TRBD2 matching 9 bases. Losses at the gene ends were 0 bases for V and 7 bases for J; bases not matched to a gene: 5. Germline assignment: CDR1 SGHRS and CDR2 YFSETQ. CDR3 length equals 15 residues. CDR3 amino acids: CASSLGSGSKNEQFF. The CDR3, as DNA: TGCGCCAGCAGCTTGGGTAGCGGGAGCAAGAATGAGCAGTTCTTC. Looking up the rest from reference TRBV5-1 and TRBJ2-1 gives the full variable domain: KAGVTQTPRYLIKTRGQQVTLSCSPISGHRSVSWYQQTPGQGLQFLFEYFSETQRNKGNFPGRFSGRQFSNSRSEMNVSTLELGDSALYLCASSLGSGSKNEQFFGPGTRLTVL.

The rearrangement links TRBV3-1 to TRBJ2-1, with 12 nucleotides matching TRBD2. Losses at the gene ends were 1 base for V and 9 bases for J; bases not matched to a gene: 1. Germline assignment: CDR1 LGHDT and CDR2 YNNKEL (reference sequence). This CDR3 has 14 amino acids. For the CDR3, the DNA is TGTGCCAGCAGCCAAGGACTAGCGGGAGCTGAGCAGTTCTTC. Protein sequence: CASSQGLAGAEQFF.

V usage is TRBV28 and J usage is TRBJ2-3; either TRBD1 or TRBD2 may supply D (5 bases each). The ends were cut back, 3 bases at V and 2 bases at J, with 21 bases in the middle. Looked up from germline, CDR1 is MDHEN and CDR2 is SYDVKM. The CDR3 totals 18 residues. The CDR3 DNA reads TGTGCCAGCAGTTTCCTCCCGGGACGTACCTCAACCACAGATACGCAGTATTTT. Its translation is CASSFLPGRTSTTDTQYF.

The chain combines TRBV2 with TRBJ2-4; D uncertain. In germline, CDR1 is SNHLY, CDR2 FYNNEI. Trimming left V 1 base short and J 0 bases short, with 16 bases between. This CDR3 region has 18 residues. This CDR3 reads CASSEGSLAALAKNIQYF. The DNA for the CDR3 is TGTGCCAGCAGTGAAGGGTCACTGGCTGCACTAGCCAAAAACATTCAGTACTTC.

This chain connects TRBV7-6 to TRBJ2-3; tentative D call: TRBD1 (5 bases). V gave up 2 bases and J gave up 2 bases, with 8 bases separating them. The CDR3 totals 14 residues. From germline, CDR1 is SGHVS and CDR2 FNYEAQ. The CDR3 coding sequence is TGTGCCAGCAGCTTAACAGGAAACACAGATACGCAGTATTTT. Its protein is CASSLTGNTDTQYF.

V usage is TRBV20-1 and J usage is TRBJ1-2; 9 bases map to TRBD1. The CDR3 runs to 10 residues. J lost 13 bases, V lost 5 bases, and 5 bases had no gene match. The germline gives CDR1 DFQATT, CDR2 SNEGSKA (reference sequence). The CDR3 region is CSAWGQGFTF. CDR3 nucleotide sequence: TGCAGTGCTTGGGGACAGGGTTTCACCTTC.

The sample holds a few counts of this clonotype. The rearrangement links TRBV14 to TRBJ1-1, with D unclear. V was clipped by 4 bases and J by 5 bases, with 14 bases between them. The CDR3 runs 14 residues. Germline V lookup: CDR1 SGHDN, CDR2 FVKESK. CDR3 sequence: CASSPRLSGTEAFF. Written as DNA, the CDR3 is TGTGCCAGCAGCCCTCGGTTGTCGGGGACTGAAGCTTTCTTT.

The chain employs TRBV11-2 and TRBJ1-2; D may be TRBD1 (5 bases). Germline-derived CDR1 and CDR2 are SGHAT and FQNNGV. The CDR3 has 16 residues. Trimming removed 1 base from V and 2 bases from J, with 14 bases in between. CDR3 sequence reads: CASSLGLAGFNYGYTF. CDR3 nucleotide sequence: TGTGCCAGCAGCTTAGGACTCGCAGGGTTCAACTATGGCTACACCTTC.